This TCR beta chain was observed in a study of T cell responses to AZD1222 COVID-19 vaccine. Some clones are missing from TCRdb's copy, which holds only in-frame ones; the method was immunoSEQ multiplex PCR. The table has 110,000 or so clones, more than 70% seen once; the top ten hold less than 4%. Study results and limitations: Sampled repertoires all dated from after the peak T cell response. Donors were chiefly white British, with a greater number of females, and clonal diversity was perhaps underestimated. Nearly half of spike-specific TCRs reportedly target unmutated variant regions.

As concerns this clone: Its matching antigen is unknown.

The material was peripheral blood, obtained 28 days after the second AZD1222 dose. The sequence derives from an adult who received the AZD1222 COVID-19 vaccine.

The CDR3 DNA follows: TGTGCCAGCAGCACAAATACAGGGTGGAATGAGCAGTTCTTC. Its translation: CASSTNTGWNEQFF. V gene TRBV13 combines with J gene TRBJ2-1, with D perhaps TRBD1 (6 bases). The CDR3 totals 14 residues. With 5 bases removed from V and 7 bases from J, the gap between germline ends came to 15 bases. Germline CDR1 PRHDT, CDR2 FYEKMQ (reference sequence).